These T cell receptor beta chains were read from a single sample in a study of blood T cell repertoires in COVID-19. The method was immunoSEQ multiplex PCR; TCRdb's version includes in-frame clones alone and lacks a portion of them. The sample shows some 300,000 clones, 70% to 90% of them seen only once. The sequenced material came from peripheral blood. These TCRs come from a woman younger than 45 who had recovered from COVID-19. Each CDR3 is given with its conserved first and last residue. The D gene is left open where the match is weak. Size values are once, few and many counts, or a class for expanded clones, and some rows have none.

DNA: TGTGCCAGCAGCCAAGAAGGACAGGGGATAGAGACCCAGTACTTC; CDR3: CASSQEGQGIETQYF; D: TRBD1; V: TRBV14; J: TRBJ2-5; size: once
DNA: TGTGCCAGCAGCTCAGGGTTTGGGGGGGAAGCTTTCTTT; CDR3: CASSSGFGGEAFF; D: -; V: TRBV7-2; J: TRBJ1-1; size: -
DNA: TGTGCCAGCAGTTTTTCGGCAGGGACCTACGAGCAGTACTTC; CDR3: CASSFSAGTYEQYF; D: -; V: TRBV27; J: TRBJ2-7; size: -
DNA: TGCGCCAGCAGCCTAGGCAGGGGCTATGGCTACACCTTC; CDR3: CASSLGRGYGYTF; D: -; V: TRBV4-3; J: TRBJ1-2; size: -
DNA: TGTGCCAGCAGCCAAGATGATAATCGTGATAGAGCTTTCTTT; CDR3: CASSQDDNRDRAFF; D: -; V: TRBV4-2; J: TRBJ1-1; size: -
DNA: TGTGCCAGCATCCCTGGACAGGGGGATGTTGTCTATGGCTACACCTTC; CDR3: CASIPGQGDVVYGYTF; D: TRBD1; V: TRBV7-9; J: TRBJ1-2; size: -
DNA: TGTGCCAGCAGTGAGGTGGGGACAGGAGATACGCAGTATTTT; CDR3: CASSEVGTGDTQYF; D: TRBD1; V: TRBV25-1; J: TRBJ2-3; size: -
DNA: TGTGCCAGTAGTCAACAAGAGACCCAGTACTTC; CDR3: CASSQQETQYF; D: -; V: TRBV19; J: TRBJ2-5; size: -
DNA: TGTGCCAGCTCACCCACCAGGGGCCATCCAAACTACGAGCAGTACTTC; CDR3: CASSPTRGHPNYEQYF; D: -; V: TRBV18; J: TRBJ2-7; size: -
DNA: TGTGCCAGCAGCTTCTCCCCCCCCGGGGAGCTGTTTTTT; CDR3: CASSFSPPGELFF; D: -; V: TRBV5-5; J: TRBJ2-2; size: -
DNA: TGTGCCAGTAGTATAGGTCGGGACTCCTACGAGCAGTACTTC; CDR3: CASSIGRDSYEQYF; D: -; V: TRBV19; J: TRBJ2-7; size: -
DNA: TGTGCCAGCAGTGGGCAGCCCGTCTCCTATAATTCACCCCTCCACTTT; CDR3: CASSGQPVSYNSPLHF; D: -; V: TRBV27; J: TRBJ1-6; size: -
DNA: TGTGCCAGCTCACCACCGGGAACGACAGGGGGCGGCTACGAGCAGTACTTC; CDR3: CASSPPGTTGGGYEQYF; D: TRBD1; V: TRBV18; J: TRBJ2-7; size: -
DNA: TGTGCCAGTAGTCTCGGGGACTACAATGAGCAGTTCTTC; CDR3: CASSLGDYNEQFF; D: -; V: TRBV19; J: TRBJ2-1; size: -
DNA: TGCGCCAGCAGCCCGGGACAGGAGTCGTACAATGAGCAGTTCTTC; CDR3: CASSPGQESYNEQFF; D: TRBD1; V: TRBV5-1; J: TRBJ2-1; size: -
DNA: TGCGCCAGCAGCCGCTCTTTGACAGGGGAAGACTATGGCTACACCTTC; CDR3: CASSRSLTGEDYGYTF; D: TRBD1; V: TRBV10-2; J: TRBJ1-2; size: -
DNA: TGTGCCAGCAGCTTAGCTGGGAGCCATGGCTACACCTTC; CDR3: CASSLAGSHGYTF; D: -; V: TRBV7-2; J: TRBJ1-2; size: -
DNA: TGTGCCAGCAGCCTGGACAGGTTGAACACCGGGGAGCTGTTTTTT; CDR3: CASSLDRLNTGELFF; D: TRBD1; V: TRBV5-6; J: TRBJ2-2; size: -
DNA: TGTGCCAGCAGCACAGGGGGCGTGGATGGCTACACCTTC; CDR3: CASSTGGVDGYTF; D: TRBD1; V: TRBV28; J: TRBJ1-2; size: -
DNA: TGTGCCAGCAGCCAAGGTGAGGGGGTAAACTCCTACAATGAGCAGTTCTTC; CDR3: CASSQGEGVNSYNEQFF; D: -; V: TRBV4-2; J: TRBJ2-1; size: -
DNA: TGTGCCAGCAGCCAAGATGTGGCAGGCAATCAGCCCCAGCATTTT; CDR3: CASSQDVAGNQPQHF; D: -; V: TRBV4-2; J: TRBJ1-5; size: -
DNA: TGTGCCAGCAGTTCCCGCACAGCTAACTATGGCTACACCTTC; CDR3: CASSSRTANYGYTF; D: -; V: TRBV28; J: TRBJ1-2; size: -
DNA: TGTGCCAGCAGTTTATTCGGACAGATAGGCTCCTACGAGCAGTACTTC; CDR3: CASSLFGQIGSYEQYF; D: -; V: TRBV27; J: TRBJ2-7; size: -
DNA: TGTGCCAGCAGCCAAGATCTCCGGGGGAACCACACTGAAGCTTTCTTT; CDR3: CASSQDLRGNHTEAFF; D: -; V: TRBV3-1/TRBV3-2; J: TRBJ1-1; size: -
DNA: -; CDR3: CASSKVGPGTGLAGANVLTF; D: -; V: TRBV21-1; J: TRBJ2-6; size: once
DNA: TGTGCCACCAGTGGTTTTCCAGGTCGAGGGAAGGAGACCCAGTACTTC; CDR3: CATSGFPGRGKETQYF; D: -; V: TRBV24-1; J: TRBJ2-5; size: -
DNA: TGCGCCAGCAGCCAAGCCCTTGGGAGACTAGCGGGCCTAAGCTCCTACAATGAGCAGTTCTTC; CDR3: CASSQALGRLAGLSSYNEQFF; D: TRBD2; V: TRBV4-1; J: TRBJ2-1; size: -
DNA: TGTGCCAGCAGCGGAGCCGGGACAGGGTTGGATGGCTACACCTTC; CDR3: CASSGAGTGLDGYTF; D: TRBD1; V: TRBV9; J: TRBJ1-2; size: -
DNA: TGCGCCAGCAGCTTGGGTCGGGGCGGGGAGCTGTTTTTT; CDR3: CASSLGRGGELFF; D: -; V: TRBV5-1; J: TRBJ2-2; size: -
DNA: TGTGCCAGCAGCTTAGCGAAGCAGGCGTATGGCTACACCTTC; CDR3: CASSLAKQAYGYTF; D: -; V: TRBV7-9; J: TRBJ1-2; size: few
DNA: TGTGCCAGCAGTTACCATTCGAGGGCGGAGGGGTCTGAAGCTTTCTTT; CDR3: CASSYHSRAEGSEAFF; D: -; V: TRBV6-5; J: TRBJ1-1; size: -
DNA: TGTGCCAGCAGCCCTTCCCAGGGTCCCCGTGAAGCTTTCTTT; CDR3: CASSPSQGPREAFF; D: -; V: TRBV7-9; J: TRBJ1-1; size: once
DNA: TGTGCCAGCAGCTTAAGGGAGGGAGAGACCCAGTACTTC; CDR3: CASSLREGETQYF; D: TRBD2; V: TRBV7-2; J: TRBJ2-5; size: -
DNA: TGTGCCAGCAGCTTGGTGGCAGGGGGCCTCGGTGGCTACACCTTC; CDR3: CASSLVAGGLGGYTF; D: TRBD1; V: TRBV5-4; J: TRBJ1-2; size: -
DNA: TGTGCCAGTAGTAAGCAGATAGCGGGGTTCGGCTCCTACAATGAGCAGTTCTTC; CDR3: CASSKQIAGFGSYNEQFF; D: TRBD2; V: TRBV19; J: TRBJ2-1; size: -
DNA: TGCGCCAGCAGCGGACAGGGTGCCTACGAGCAGTACTTC; CDR3: CASSGQGAYEQYF; D: TRBD1; V: TRBV5-1; J: TRBJ2-7; size: -
DNA: TGTGCCAGCTCGCCGGGAACGGGCACTGATACGCAGTATTTT; CDR3: CASSPGTGTDTQYF; D: -; V: TRBV18; J: TRBJ2-3; size: -
DNA: TGTGCCGCGGCCCTCATCGGGGCTAGCGGGGGGGCAAAGACCGGGGAGCTGTTTTTT; CDR3: CAAALIGASGGAKTGELFF; D: TRBD2; V: TRBV28; J: TRBJ2-2; size: -
DNA: TGTGCCAGCACGGGGACAGGGACGAAGGGAACCGGGGAGCTGTTTTTT; CDR3: CASTGTGTKGTGELFF; D: TRBD1; V: TRBV6-6; J: TRBJ2-2; size: -
DNA: TGTGCCAGCAGCCTCGGAGCTGAAGCTTTCTTT; CDR3: CASSLGAEAFF; D: -; V: TRBV3-1/TRBV3-2; J: TRBJ1-1; size: -